This note documents a single TCR beta chain sequence. The data were taken from a study of T cell changes during pregnancy in multiple sclerosis. The CDR3 length is 15 residues. Clones were sequenced by immunoSEQ multiplex PCR, and TCRdb holds only the in-frame ones, with some missing. The data contain around 92,000 clones, 85% to 95% of them singletons. The V gene is TRBV21-1, the J gene TRBJ1-4. TRBV21-1 is a known pseudogene. The sequence derives from a female donor with multiple sclerosis, enrolled in a pregnancy study. The input for sequencing was peripheral blood, taken after pregnancy. The CDR3, as DNA: TGTGCCAGCAGCAAGAACCCTAGGACTAATGAAAAACTGTTTTTT. This encodes CASSKNPRTNEKLFF.